Listed below are T cell receptor beta chains from one sample, sequenced in a study of beta chain features in type 1 diabetes. Data came from immunoSEQ multiplex PCR; TCRdb stores just in-frame clones and leaves some out. The table shows about 340,000 clones, with roughly 8% occurring only once. The sample comprised central memory CD4+ T cells from blood. The source of these receptors is a woman younger than 35 in good health. Each CDR3 is given with its conserved first and last residue. The D gene is left open where the match is weak. Clone size is given for some rows only: seen once, a few or many times, or a class if the clone is expanded.

clone_size | j_call | v_call | d_call | cdr3_aa | cdr3_nt
. | TRBJ2-5 | TRBV7-9 | TRBD1 | CASSLGQYQETQYF | TGCGCCAGCAGCTTGGGACAGTACCAAGAGACCCAGTACTTC
. | TRBJ2-5 | TRBV20-1 | . | CSAGKTETQYF | TGCAGTGCAGGAAAAACGGAGACCCAGTACTTC
few | TRBJ1-2 | TRBV7-6 | TRBD1 | CASGDRANGYTF | TGTGCCAGCGGGGACAGGGCGAATGGCTACACCTTC
few | TRBJ2-7 | TRBV6-1 | TRBD2 | CASSGLLAGEDEQYF | TGTGCCAGCAGCGGCCTACTAGCGGGTGAAGACGAGCAGTACTTC
few | TRBJ1-2 | TRBV5-1 | . | CASSFQGSYGYTF | TGCGCCAGCAGCTTTCAGGGTTCCTATGGCTACACCTTC
. | TRBJ2-5 | TRBV28 | . | CASSFTLPTQYF | TGTGCCAGCAGTTTTACACTCCCGACCCAGTACTTC
few | TRBJ2-2 | TRBV4-3 | TRBD2 | CASSQDLASGSNHAGELFF | TGCGCCAGCAGCCAAGATTTGGCTAGCGGGAGTAATCATGCCGGGGAGCTGTTTTTT
. | TRBJ2-1 | TRBV7-9 | TRBD2 | CASSTSGSPYNEQFF | TGTGCCAGCAGCACAAGCGGGAGTCCCTACAATGAGCAGTTCTTC
few | TRBJ2-5 | TRBV18 | . | CASSPGEGETQYF | TGTGCCAGCTCACCAGGCGAGGGGGAGACCCAGTACTTC
. | TRBJ2-7 | TRBV28 | TRBD2 | CASKKGGSGYEQYF | TGTGCCAGCAAAAAAGGCGGGAGTGGGTACGAGCAGTACTTC
. | TRBJ1-3 | TRBV5-1 | TRBD1 | CASSLTTGISDTIYF | TGCGCCAGCAGCTTGACGACAGGGATCTCTGACACCATATATTTT
. | TRBJ2-3 | TRBV4-3 | TRBD2 | CASSQGNSGSTDTQYF | TGCGCCAGCAGCCAAGGGAATAGCGGGAGTACAGATACGCAGTATTTT
few | TRBJ1-5 | TRBV28 | TRBD1 | CASRITGGTQPQHF | TGTGCCAGCAGGATCACAGGGGGCACTCAGCCCCAGCATTTT
many | TRBJ2-4 | TRBV7-9 | TRBD1 | CASSFTGGFLNIQYF | TGTGCCAGCAGCTTCACAGGGGGCTTCCTAAACATTCAGTACTTC
many | TRBJ2-1 | TRBV19 | . | CASSPLWEGNEQFF | TGTGCCAGTAGCCCGCTCTGGGAAGGGAATGAGCAGTTCTTC
. | TRBJ1-2 | TRBV28 | . | CASRSPPLYGYTF | TGTGCCAGCAGGAGTCCCCCCCTATATGGCTACACCTTC
few | TRBJ2-2 | TRBV5-1 | TRBD2 | CASSIKRDNTGELFF | TGCGCCAGCAGCATTAAGCGGGATAACACCGGGGAGCTGTTTTTT
few | TRBJ2-3 | TRBV19 | TRBD2 | CASSSLLAGKTDTQYF | TGTGCCAGTAGTTCCCTTCTAGCGGGAAAAACAGATACGCAGTATTTT
. | TRBJ2-7 | TRBV10-3 | TRBD1 | CAIKPGQSSYEQYF | TGTGCCATCAAGCCGGGACAGAGTTCCTACGAGCAGTACTTC
few | TRBJ2-3 | TRBV5-1 | . | CASSLYRDTQYF | TGCGCCAGCAGCTTGTATAGAGATACGCAGTATTTT
. | TRBJ1-1 | TRBV6-6 | . | CASSYRGSNTEAFF | TGTGCCAGCAGTTATAGAGGCAGTAACACTGAAGCTTTCTTT
few | TRBJ1-5 | TRBV15 | . | CATSRNNQPQHF | TGTGCCACCAGCAGGAACAATCAGCCCCAGCATTTT
few | TRBJ2-2 | TRBV6-1 | . | CASSEALPGELFF | TGTGCCAGCAGTGAAGCGCTCCCCGGGGAGCTGTTTTTT
. | TRBJ2-2 | TRBV7-3 | . | CASSSEPQGPRELFF | TGTGCCAGCAGCTCAGAACCCCAGGGCCCGCGGGAGCTGTTTTTT
. | TRBJ2-7 | TRBV19 | TRBD1 | CASRIRDRATYEQYF | TGTGCCAGTAGAATCCGGGACAGGGCGACCTACGAGCAGTACTTC
few | TRBJ2-1 | TRBV10-3 | TRBD2 | CAISERLAGNEQFF | TGTGCCATCAGTGAGAGGCTAGCGGGAAATGAGCAGTTCTTC
many | TRBJ2-1 | TRBV7-9 | . | CASSAREDYNEQFF | TGTGCCAGCAGCGCTAGGGAAGATTACAATGAGCAGTTCTTC
. | TRBJ2-2 | TRBV7-2 | . | CASSLVAEPYNTGELFF | TGTGCCAGCAGCTTAGTAGCGGAGCCATATAACACCGGGGAGCTGTTTTTT
few | TRBJ2-4 | TRBV6-6 | TRBD1 | CASSTGTGDIQYF | TGTGCCAGCAGTACCGGGACAGGGGACATTCAGTACTTC
few | TRBJ1-5 | TRBV7-9 | TRBD1 | CASSSQGGNQPQHF | TGTGCCAGCAGCTCGCAGGGGGGTAATCAGCCCCAGCATTTT
few | TRBJ2-1 | TRBV7-3 | TRBD1 | CASSRDRDDNEQFF | TGTGCCAGCAGCCGGGACAGGGACGACAATGAGCAGTTCTTC
few | TRBJ2-3 | TRBV29-1 | . | CSVETLGGTTDTQYF | TGCAGCGTTGAAACGCTGGGAGGTACCACAGATACGCAGTATTTT
few | TRBJ2-5 | TRBV5-1 | TRBD1 | CASSPGQGKETQYF | TGCGCCAGCAGCCCCGGACAGGGGAAAGAGACCCAGTACTTC
. | TRBJ2-3 | TRBV9 | . | CASSLYQGVSTDTQYF | TGTGCCAGCAGCTTATACCAGGGTGTTAGCACAGATACGCAGTATTTT
. | TRBJ2-5 | TRBV2 | TRBD1 | CASTGTGSGRTQYF | TGTGCCAGCACCGGGACAGGGTCCGGACGGACCCAGTACTTC
. | TRBJ2-1 | TRBV20-1 | . | CSAFHNNEQFF | TGCAGTGCTTTTCATAACAATGAGCAGTTCTTC
. | TRBJ2-1 | TRBV5-1 | TRBD2 | CASKTSTSGSNEQFF | TGCGCCAGCAAGACTTCGACTAGCGGGAGCAATGAGCAGTTCTTC
. | TRBJ2-2 | TRBV5-6 | . | CASSLIIRKNTGELFF | TGTGCCAGCAGCTTGATCATACGGAAGAACACCGGGGAGCTGTTTTTT
once | TRBJ2-5 | TRBV18 | TRBD2 | CASSPLGTSGTIQYF | TGTGCCAGCTCACCTCTCGGGACTAGCGGTACCATACAGTACTTC
. | TRBJ2-3 | TRBV28 | TRBD2 | CASSSSGRGGNTQYF | TGTGCCAGCAGCTCTAGCGGGAGAGGCGGAAATACGCAGTATTTT
. | TRBJ2-7 | TRBV7-3 | . | CASSLGSEYEQYF | TGTGCCAGCAGCTTAGGCTCAGAATACGAGCAGTACTTC
. | TRBJ1-3 | TRBV6-1 | . | CASSEVPAGYSGNTIYF | TGTGCCAGCAGTGAAGTTCCGGCAGGCTACTCTGGAAACACCATATATTTT
many | TRBJ2-1 | TRBV4-1 | TRBD2 | CASSQTQREGSYNEQFF | TGCGCCAGCAGCCAGACTCAGCGGGAGGGGTCCTACAATGAGCAGTTCTTC
. | TRBJ1-2 | TRBV9 | . | CASSPSTGAYGYTF | TGTGCCAGCAGCCCCTCGACTGGGGCCTATGGCTACACCTTC
few | TRBJ1-4 | TRBV15 | . | CATSMANEKLFF | TGTGCCACCAGCATGGCTAATGAAAAACTGTTTTTT
. | TRBJ2-3 | TRBV18 | TRBD1 | CASSPDRGMNTQYF | TGTGCCAGCTCACCGGACAGGGGTATGAATACGCAGTATTTT
few | TRBJ2-1 | TRBV11-3 | TRBD2 | CASSSSGLAGGPGEQFF | TGTGCCAGCAGTTCATCCGGACTAGCGGGAGGGCCCGGTGAGCAGTTCTTC
many | TRBJ2-5 | TRBV28 | . | CASSFTTWQETQYF | TGTGCCAGCAGTTTCACCACTTGGCAAGAGACCCAGTACTTC
few | TRBJ2-1 | TRBV27 | TRBD2 | CASSWRPGLAGYNEQFF | TGTGCCAGCAGTTGGAGACCCGGACTAGCGGGGTACAATGAGCAGTTCTTC
few | TRBJ2-1 | TRBV4-1 | TRBD2 | CASSLAETSGFNEQFF | TGCGCCAGCAGCCTAGCCGAGACTAGCGGATTTAATGAGCAGTTCTTC
. | TRBJ1-2 | TRBV6-5 | TRBD1 | CASSYRQGSYGYTF | TGTGCCAGCAGTTACCGACAGGGAAGCTATGGCTACACCTTC
. | TRBJ1-1 | TRBV5-6 | . | CASSSTGLNTEAFF | TGTGCCAGCAGCAGCACAGGGTTGAACACTGAAGCTTTCTTT
few | TRBJ2-3 | TRBV5-4 | TRBD1 | CASSLQGAADTQYF | TGTGCCAGCAGCTTGCAGGGGGCGGCAGATACGCAGTATTTT
few | TRBJ1-3 | TRBV18 | . | CASSPTSPHGRSSGNTIYF | TGTGCCAGCTCACCCACCTCTCCTCACGGACGGAGCTCTGGAAACACCATATATTTT
. | TRBJ2-1 | TRBV5-6 | TRBD1 | CASRQKGQGASYNEQFF | TGTGCCAGCAGACAAAAGGGACAGGGGGCTTCCTACAATGAGCAGTTCTTC
. | TRBJ2-5 | TRBV18 | . | CASSLFDGKETQYF | TGTGCCAGCTCACTGTTCGACGGTAAAGAGACCCAGTACTTC
few | TRBJ2-5 | TRBV15 | TRBD2 | CATSRLAGGPPETQYF | TGTGCCACCAGCCGACTAGCGGGAGGGCCGCCGGAGACCCAGTACTTC
. | TRBJ1-5 | TRBV28 | . | CASSLDPGANQPQHF | TGTGCCAGCAGTTTAGACCCAGGGGCTAATCAGCCCCAGCATTTT
many | TRBJ1-1 | TRBV28 | . | CASSPTGWGTEAFF | TGTGCCAGCAGTCCTACAGGGTGGGGCACTGAAGCTTTCTTT